The 8 T cell receptor beta chains presented below share a single source sample, sequenced in a study of human T cells and chemical hapten exposure. The study extracted total RNA from unfractionated whole blood. TCRdb reanalysed the 5' RACE reads using MiXCR and keeps one entry per CDR3 protein. The sample includes 110,000 or so distinct CDR3 sequences, roughly 19% of them seen just once. The receptors originated from a human donor in good health.

This clonotype was detected only a few times. The junction differs from germline at one of its ends, possibly a read error. V is TRBV29-1 and J is TRBJ1-1; D is possibly TRBD1 (6 bases). This CDR3 is built from 11 residues. Looked up from germline, CDR1 is SQVTM and CDR2 is ANQGSEA. CDR3 bases: TGCAGCGTCGAAGGGGGCACTGAAGCTTTCTTT. Translation: CSVEGGTEAFF.

The V and J genes are TRBV14 and TRBJ2-7; D possibly corresponds to TRBD2 (6 bases). With 0 bases removed from V and 1 base from J, the gap between germline ends came to 13 bases. Germline-derived CDR1 and CDR2 are SGHDN and FVKESK. This CDR3 has 16 residues. CDR3 sequence: CASSQDGSGGSYEQYF. CDR3 coding DNA: TGTGCCAGCAGCCAAGATGGATCTGGAGGGTCCTACGAGCAGTACTTC.

This clonotype was seen a single time. This chain links TRBV5-5 with TRBJ1-5; tentatively, D is TRBD1 (6 bases). CDR3 length equals 16 residues. Deletions cut 6 bases from V and 0 bases from J, with 16 bases between. Looked up from germline, CDR1 is SGHKS and CDR2 is YYEKEE (reference sequence). The CDR3, as DNA: TGTGCCAGCACCCCAGGGGTCGGCGTTAGCAATCAGCCCCAGCATTTT. It codes for CASTPGVGVSNQPQHF.

This clonotype was seen more than once but under ten times. The CDR3 is CASSFQGGRGTEAFF. DNA for the CDR3: TGTGCCAGCAGCTTTCAGGGTGGGCGAGGCACTGAAGCTTTCTTT. The rearrangement joins TRBV7-3 to TRBJ1-1; weak D call: TRBD1 (5 bases). Germline CDR1 and CDR2: SGHTA and FQGTGA. Trimming cost V 3 bases and J 4 bases, with 15 bases left between them. The CDR3 length is 15 residues.

This chain joins TRBV2 and TRBJ1-1; TRBD1 aligns across 8 bases. The CDR3 runs 13 residues. Unmatched junction bases numbered 5, after V lost 6 bases and J lost 5 bases. Per the germline V gene, CDR1 is SNHLY and CDR2 is FYNNEI. The CDR3 is CASSLQGVTEAFF. The CDR3 DNA sequence: TGTGCCAGCAGCTTACAGGGGGTGACTGAAGCTTTCTTT.

CDR3 sequence reads: CASSAAGGADTQYF. DNA for the CDR3: TGTGCCAGCAGTGCCGCCGGAGGGGCAGATACGCAGTATTTT. The gene calls are TRBV7-3 and TRBJ2-3, with D perhaps matching TRBD2 (6 bases). The CDR3 has 14 amino acids. V was cut by 6 bases and J by 4 bases, with 14 bases left in between. CDR1 and CDR2 (germline): SGHTA, FQGTGA.

This clonotype was seen more than once but under ten times. The chain recombines TRBV7-8 with TRBJ2-1; 8 bases line up with TRBD2. The CDR3 has 18 residues. Germline V gives CDR1 SGHVS, CDR2 FQNEAQ. J was trimmed by 3 bases and V by 4 bases; bases with no gene match: 14. CDR3 residues: CASSSPQTAGEDYNEQFF. CDR3 in DNA: TGTGCCAGCAGCTCCCCCCAGACAGCGGGAGAAGACTACAATGAGCAGTTCTTC.

The rearrangement joins TRBV13 to TRBJ2-7, with 10 bases matching TRBD1. Germline V lookup: CDR1 PRHDT, CDR2 FYEKMQ (reference sequence). J was trimmed by 4 bases and V by 8 bases; bases with no gene match: 11. The CDR3 is made up of 15 amino acids. The CDR3 reads CASSRGTGDEYEQYF. In nucleotides, the CDR3 is TGTGCCAGCTCCAGAGGGACAGGGGATGAGTACGAGCAGTACTTC.